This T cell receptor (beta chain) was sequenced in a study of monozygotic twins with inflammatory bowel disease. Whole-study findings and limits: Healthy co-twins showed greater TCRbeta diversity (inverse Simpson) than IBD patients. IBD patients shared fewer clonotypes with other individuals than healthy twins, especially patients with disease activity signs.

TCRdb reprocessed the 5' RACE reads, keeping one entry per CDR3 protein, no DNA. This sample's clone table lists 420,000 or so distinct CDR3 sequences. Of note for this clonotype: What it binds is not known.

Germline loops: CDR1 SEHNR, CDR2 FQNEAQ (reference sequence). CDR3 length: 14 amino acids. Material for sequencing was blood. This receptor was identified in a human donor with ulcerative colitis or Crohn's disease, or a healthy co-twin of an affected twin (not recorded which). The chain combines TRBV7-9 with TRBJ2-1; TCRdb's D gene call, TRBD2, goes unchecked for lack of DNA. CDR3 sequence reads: CASSLTSVAGTLFF.